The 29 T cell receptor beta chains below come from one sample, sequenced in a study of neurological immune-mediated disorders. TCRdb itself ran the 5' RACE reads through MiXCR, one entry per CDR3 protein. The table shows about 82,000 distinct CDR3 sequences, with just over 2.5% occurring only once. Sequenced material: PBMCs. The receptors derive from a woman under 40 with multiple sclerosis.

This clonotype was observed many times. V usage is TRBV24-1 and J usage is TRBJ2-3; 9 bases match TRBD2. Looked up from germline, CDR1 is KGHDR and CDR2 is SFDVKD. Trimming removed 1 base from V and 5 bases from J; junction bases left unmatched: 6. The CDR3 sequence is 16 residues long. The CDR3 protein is CATSDFGASGVDTQYF. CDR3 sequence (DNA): TGTGCCACCAGTGATTTCGGGGCTAGCGGGGTAGATACGCAGTATTTT.

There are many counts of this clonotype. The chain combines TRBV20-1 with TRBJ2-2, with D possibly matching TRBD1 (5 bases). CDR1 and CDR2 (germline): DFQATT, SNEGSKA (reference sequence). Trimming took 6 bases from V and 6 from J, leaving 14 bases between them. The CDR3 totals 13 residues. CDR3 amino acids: CSAAGYRAGELFF. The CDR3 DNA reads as TGCAGTGCCGCAGGGTATAGGGCCGGGGAGCTGTTTTTT.

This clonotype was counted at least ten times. CDR3 protein: CSAAQPGWGGRTPGEQYF. DNA for the CDR3: TGCAGTGCCGCGCAGCCTGGGTGGGGCGGGAGGACACCTGGCGAGCAGTACTTC. This chain links TRBV20-1 with TRBJ2-7, with 8 bases that match TRBD2. Trimming cost V 6 bases and J 6 bases; bases outside gene matches: 25. Germline-derived CDR1 and CDR2 are DFQATT and SNEGSKA (reference sequence). CDR3 length equals 18 residues.

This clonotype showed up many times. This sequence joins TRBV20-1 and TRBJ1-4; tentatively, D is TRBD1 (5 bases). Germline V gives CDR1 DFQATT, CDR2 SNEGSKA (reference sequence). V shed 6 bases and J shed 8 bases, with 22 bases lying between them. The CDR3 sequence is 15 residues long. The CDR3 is CSAYVHGVAGEKLFF. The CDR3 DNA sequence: TGCAGTGCCTACGTCCACGGGGTAGCAGGGGAAAAACTGTTTTTT.

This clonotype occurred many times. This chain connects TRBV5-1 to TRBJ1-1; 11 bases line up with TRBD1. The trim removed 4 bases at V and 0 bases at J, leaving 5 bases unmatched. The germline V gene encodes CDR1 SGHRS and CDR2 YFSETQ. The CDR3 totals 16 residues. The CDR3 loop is CASSPRDRGMNTEAFF. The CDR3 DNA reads TGCGCCAGCAGCCCCCGGGACAGGGGGATGAACACTGAAGCTTTCTTT.

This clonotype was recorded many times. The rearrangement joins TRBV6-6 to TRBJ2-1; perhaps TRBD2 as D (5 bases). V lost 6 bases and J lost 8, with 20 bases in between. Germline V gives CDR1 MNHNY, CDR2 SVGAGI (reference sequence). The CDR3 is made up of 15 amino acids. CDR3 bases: TGTGCCAGCAGCTCGGGCCTAGCACTCTGGGATGAGCAGTTCTTC. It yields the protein CASSSGLALWDEQFF.

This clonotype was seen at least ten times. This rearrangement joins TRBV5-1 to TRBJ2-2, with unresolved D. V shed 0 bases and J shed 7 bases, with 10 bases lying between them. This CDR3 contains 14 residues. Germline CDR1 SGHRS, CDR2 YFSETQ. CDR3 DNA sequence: TGCGCCAGCAGCTTGGCCCCCGCAATCGGGGAGCTGTTTTTT. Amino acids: CASSLAPAIGELFF.

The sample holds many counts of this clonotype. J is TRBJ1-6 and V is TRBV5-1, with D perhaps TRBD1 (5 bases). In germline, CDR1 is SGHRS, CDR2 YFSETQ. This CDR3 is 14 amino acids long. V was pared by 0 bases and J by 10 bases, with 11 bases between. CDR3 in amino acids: CASSLDRSGSPLHF. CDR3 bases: TGCGCCAGCAGCTTGGACAGGTCCGGATCACCCCTCCACTTT.

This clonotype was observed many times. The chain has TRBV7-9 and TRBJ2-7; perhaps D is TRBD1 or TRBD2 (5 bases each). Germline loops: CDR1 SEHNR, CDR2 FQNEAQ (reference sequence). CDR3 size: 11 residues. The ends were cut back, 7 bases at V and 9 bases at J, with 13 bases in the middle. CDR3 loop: CASTATGLQYF. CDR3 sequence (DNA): TGTGCCAGCACTGCTACAGGACTGCAGTACTTC.

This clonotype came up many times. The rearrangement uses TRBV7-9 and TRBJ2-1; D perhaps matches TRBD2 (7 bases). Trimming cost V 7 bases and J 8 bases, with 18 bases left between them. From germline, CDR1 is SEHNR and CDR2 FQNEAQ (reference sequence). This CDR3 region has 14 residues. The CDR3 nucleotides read TGTGCCAGCAACCTTCGGGGGGCGCGGGATGAGCAGTTCTTC. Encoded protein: CASNLRGARDEQFF.

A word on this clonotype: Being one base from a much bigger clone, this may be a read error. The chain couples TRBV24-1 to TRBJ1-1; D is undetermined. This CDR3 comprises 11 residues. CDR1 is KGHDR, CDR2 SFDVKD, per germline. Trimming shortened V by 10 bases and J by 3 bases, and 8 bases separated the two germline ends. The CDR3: CATHGDTEAFF. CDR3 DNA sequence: TGTGCCACACATGGTGACACTGAAGCTTTCTTT.

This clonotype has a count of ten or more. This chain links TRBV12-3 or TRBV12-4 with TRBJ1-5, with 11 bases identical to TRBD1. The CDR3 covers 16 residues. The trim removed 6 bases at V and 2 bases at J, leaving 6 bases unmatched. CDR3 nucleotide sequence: TGTGCCAGCAGCGGACAGGGGGCCGAAGGCAATCAGCCCCAGCATTTT. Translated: CASSGQGAEGNQPQHF.

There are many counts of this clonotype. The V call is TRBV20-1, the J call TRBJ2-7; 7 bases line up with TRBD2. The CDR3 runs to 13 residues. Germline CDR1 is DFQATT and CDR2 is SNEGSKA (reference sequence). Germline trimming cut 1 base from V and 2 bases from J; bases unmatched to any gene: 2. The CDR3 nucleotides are TGCAGTGCTAGAGTGGCGGGAGCCTACGAGCAGTACTTC. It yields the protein CSARVAGAYEQYF.

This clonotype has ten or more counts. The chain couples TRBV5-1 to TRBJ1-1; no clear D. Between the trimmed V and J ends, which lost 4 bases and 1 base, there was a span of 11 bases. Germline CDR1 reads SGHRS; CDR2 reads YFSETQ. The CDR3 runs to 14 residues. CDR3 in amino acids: CASSPQTANTEAFF. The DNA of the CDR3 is TGCGCCAGCAGCCCTCAAACAGCGAACACTGAAGCTTTCTTT.

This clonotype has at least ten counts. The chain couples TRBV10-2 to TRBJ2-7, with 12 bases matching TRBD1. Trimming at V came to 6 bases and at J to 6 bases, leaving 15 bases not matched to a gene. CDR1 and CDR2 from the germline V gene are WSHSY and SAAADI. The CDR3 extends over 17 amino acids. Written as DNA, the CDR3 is TGCGCCAGCAGCGACAAGAGAAACCGGGACAGGGGGCGCGAGCAGTACTTC. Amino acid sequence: CASSDKRNRDRGREQYF.

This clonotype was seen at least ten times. CDR3 in amino acids: CASSRSPRGQETQYF. The CDR3, as DNA: TGTGCCAGCAGCCGATCCCCTAGGGGCCAAGAGACCCAGTACTTC. The V and J genes are TRBV5-5 and TRBJ2-5; possibly TRBD1 for D (5 bases). The CDR3 covers 15 residues. Germline V gene sequence: CDR1 SGHKS, CDR2 YYEKEE (reference sequence). V lost 4 bases, J lost 1 base, and 14 bases lay in between.

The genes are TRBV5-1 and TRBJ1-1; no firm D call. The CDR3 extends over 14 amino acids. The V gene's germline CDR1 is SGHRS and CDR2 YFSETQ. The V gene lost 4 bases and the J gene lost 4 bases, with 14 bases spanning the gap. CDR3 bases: TGCGCCAGCAGCCCGGGTCCCTCGGGCACTGAAGCTTTCTTT. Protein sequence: CASSPGPSGTEAFF.

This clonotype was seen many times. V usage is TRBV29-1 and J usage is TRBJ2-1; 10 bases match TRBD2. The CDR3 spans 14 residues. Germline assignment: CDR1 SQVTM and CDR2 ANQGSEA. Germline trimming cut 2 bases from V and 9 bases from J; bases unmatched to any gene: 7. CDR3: CSVELAGGVGEQFF. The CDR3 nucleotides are TGCAGCGTTGAATTAGCGGGAGGAGTAGGTGAGCAGTTCTTC.

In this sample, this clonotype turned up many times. CDR3 DNA sequence: TGTGCCATCAGTGAGTCGGGGGAGGGGGAGGCAAGTGAGCAGTACTTC. Translation gives CAISESGEGEASEQYF. This chain joins TRBV10-3 and TRBJ2-7; maybe TRBD2 (7 bases). The V gene's germline CDR1 is ENHRY and CDR2 SYGVKD. The CDR3 sequence is 16 residues long. Deletions cut 0 bases from V and 7 bases from J, with 19 bases between.

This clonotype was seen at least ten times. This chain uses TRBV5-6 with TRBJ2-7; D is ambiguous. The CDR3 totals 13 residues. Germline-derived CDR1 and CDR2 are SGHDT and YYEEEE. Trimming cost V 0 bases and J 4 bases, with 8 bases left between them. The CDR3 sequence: CASSLADDYEQYF. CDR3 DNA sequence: TGTGCCAGCAGCTTGGCGGACGATTACGAGCAGTACTTC. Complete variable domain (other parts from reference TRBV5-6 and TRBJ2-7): DAGVTQSPTHLIKTRGQQVTLRCSPKSGHDTVSWYQQALGQGPQFIFQYYEEEERQRGNFPDRFSGHQFPNYSSELNVNALLLGDSALYLCASSLADDYEQYFGPGTRLTVT.

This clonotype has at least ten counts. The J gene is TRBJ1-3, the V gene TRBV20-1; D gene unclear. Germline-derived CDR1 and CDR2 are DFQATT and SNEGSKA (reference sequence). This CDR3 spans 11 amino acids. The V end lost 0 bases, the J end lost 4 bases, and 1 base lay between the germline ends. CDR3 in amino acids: CSAREGNTIYF. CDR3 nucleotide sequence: TGCAGTGCTAGAGAAGGAAACACCATATATTTT.

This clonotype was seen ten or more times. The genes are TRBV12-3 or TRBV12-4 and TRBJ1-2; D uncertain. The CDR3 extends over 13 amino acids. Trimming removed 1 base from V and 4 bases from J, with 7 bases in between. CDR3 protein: CASSLDFTYGYTF. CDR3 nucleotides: TGTGCCAGCAGTTTAGACTTTACCTATGGCTACACCTTC.

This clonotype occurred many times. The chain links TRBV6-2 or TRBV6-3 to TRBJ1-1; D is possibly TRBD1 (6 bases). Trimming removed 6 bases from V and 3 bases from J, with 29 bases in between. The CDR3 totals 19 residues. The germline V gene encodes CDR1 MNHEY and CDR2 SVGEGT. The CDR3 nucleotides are TGTGCCAGCAGACCATTCCGGGACAACAGGCTAAGAAGAGACACTGAAGCTTTCTTT. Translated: CASRPFRDNRLRRDTEAFF.

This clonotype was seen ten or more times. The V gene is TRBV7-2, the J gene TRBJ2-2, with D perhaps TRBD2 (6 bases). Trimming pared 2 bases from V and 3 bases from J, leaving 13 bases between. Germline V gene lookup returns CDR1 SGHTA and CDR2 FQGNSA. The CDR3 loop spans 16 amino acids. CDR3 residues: CASSLFPGVDTGELFF. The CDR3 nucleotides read TGTGCCAGCAGCTTATTCCCGGGAGTCGACACCGGGGAGCTGTTTTTT.

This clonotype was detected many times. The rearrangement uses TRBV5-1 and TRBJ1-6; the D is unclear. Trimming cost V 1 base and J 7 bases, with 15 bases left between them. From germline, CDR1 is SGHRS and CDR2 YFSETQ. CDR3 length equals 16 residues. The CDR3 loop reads CASSLWAPASNSPLHF. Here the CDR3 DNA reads TGCGCCAGCAGCTTGTGGGCCCCGGCCAGCAATTCACCCCTCCACTTT.

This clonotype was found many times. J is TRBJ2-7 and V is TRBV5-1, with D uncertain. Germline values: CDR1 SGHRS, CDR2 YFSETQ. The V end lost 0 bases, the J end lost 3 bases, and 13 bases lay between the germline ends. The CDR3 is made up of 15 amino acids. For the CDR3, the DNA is TGCGCCAGCAGCTTGGAGGCTCGCGGCTTCTACGAGCAGTACTTC. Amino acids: CASSLEARGFYEQYF.

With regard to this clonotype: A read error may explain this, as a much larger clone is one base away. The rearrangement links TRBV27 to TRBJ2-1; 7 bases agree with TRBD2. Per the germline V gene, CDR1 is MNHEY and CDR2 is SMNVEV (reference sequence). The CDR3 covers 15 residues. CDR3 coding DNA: TGTGCCAGCTGTAGCGGGCGGGAGTGGTACAATGAGCGGTTCTTC. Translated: CASCSGREWYNERFF.

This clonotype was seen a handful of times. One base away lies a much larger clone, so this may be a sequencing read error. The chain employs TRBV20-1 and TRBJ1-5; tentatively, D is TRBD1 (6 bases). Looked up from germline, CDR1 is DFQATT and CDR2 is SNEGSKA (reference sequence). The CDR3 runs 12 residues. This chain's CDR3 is CSAEKGGQHQHF. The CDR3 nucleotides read TGCAGTGCCGAGAAGGGGGGCCAGCACCAGCATTTT.

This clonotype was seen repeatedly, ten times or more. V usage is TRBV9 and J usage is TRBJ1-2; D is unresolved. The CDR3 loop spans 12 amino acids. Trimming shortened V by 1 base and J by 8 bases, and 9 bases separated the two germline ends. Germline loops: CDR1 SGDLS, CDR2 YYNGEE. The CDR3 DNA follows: TGTGCCAGCAGCGTACCGAGGGAGGGCTACACCTTC. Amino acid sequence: CASSVPREGYTF.